Shown below are 25 T cell receptor beta chains from a single sample sequenced in a study of blood T cell repertoires in COVID-19. Sequencing was performed with immunoSEQ multiplex PCR; in TCRdb, only in-frame clones are kept and a portion is missing. The sample lists about 260,000 clones; about nine tenths were seen once. Sequenced sample: peripheral blood. These receptors were obtained from a woman in her thirties or forties who had recovered from COVID-19.

This chain links TRBV9 with TRBJ1-3; D gene unclear. CDR3 length: 13 amino acids. V was trimmed by 7 bases and J by 0 bases, leaving 8 bases between them. CDR1 and CDR2 from the germline V gene are SGDLS and YYNGEE. CDR3 amino acids: CASSTLSGNTIYF. CDR3 coding DNA: TGTGCCAGCTCGACACTCTCTGGAAACACCATATATTTT.

V is TRBV2 and J is TRBJ2-3; 8 bases are a match to TRBD2. Germline trimming cut 6 bases from V and 2 bases from J; bases unmatched to any gene: 4. This CDR3 is built from 14 residues. Germline CDR1 reads SNHLY; CDR2 reads FYNNEI. CDR3 sequence: CASRGTRTTDTQYF. The CDR3, as DNA: TGTGCCAGCAGGGGGACTAGAACCACAGATACGCAGTATTTT.

The chain links TRBV7-6 to TRBJ1-3; D perhaps matches TRBD1 (5 bases). With 1 base removed from V and 4 bases from J, the gap between germline ends came to 11 bases. This CDR3 contains 15 residues. Germline V CDR1 and CDR2: SGHVS, FNYEAQ. The CDR3 DNA follows: TGTGCCAGCAGCTTAGGAGGACAACTCGGAAACACCATATATTTT. Its protein is CASSLGGQLGNTIYF. The whole variable domain, filled in from reference TRBV7-6 and TRBJ1-3, reads GAGVSQSPRYKVTKRGQDVALRCDPISGHVSLYWYRQALGQGPEFLTYFNYEAQQDKSGLPNDRFSAERPEGSISTLTIQRTEQRDSAMYRCASSLGGQLGNTIYFGEGSWLTVV.

The rearrangement joins TRBV29-1 to TRBJ2-1; 10 bases are a match to TRBD2. Germline V gene data show CDR1 as SQVTM and CDR2 as ANQGSEA. The CDR3 has 14 residues. Unmatched junction bases numbered 7, after V lost 4 bases and J lost 7 bases. This chain's CDR3 is CSVGSSGGRNEQFF. The CDR3 DNA is TGCAGCGTTGGGAGTAGCGGGGGGAGGAATGAGCAGTTCTTC.

The genes are TRBV5-1 and TRBJ2-2; D unclear. V lost 3 bases and J lost 5, with 8 bases in between. The CDR3 runs 13 residues. Germline CDR1 SGHRS, CDR2 YFSETQ. CDR3 DNA sequence: TGCGCCAGCAGCTCCCGGGTTACCGGGGAGCTGTTTTTT. Its protein is CASSSRVTGELFF.

The V call is TRBV12-3 or TRBV12-4, the J call TRBJ2-2, with D uncertain. CDR3 length: 11 residues. Trimming took 8 bases from V and 2 from J, leaving 3 bases between them. CDR3 region: CASLNTGELFF. The CDR3 DNA sequence: TGTGCCAGCCTCAACACCGGGGAGCTGTTTTTT.

The chain links TRBV6-5 to TRBJ1-6; 8 bases map to TRBD1. This CDR3 spans 16 amino acids. CDR1 MNHEY and CDR2 SVGAGI come from the germline V gene. Trimming at V came to 0 bases and at J to 6 bases, leaving 4 bases not matched to a gene. This chain's CDR3 is CASSYSGQVTNSPLHF. The CDR3 DNA reads TGTGCCAGCAGTTACTCGGGACAGGTCACTAATTCACCCCTCCACTTT.

This clone was detected a few times. The rearrangement uses TRBV5-6 and TRBJ1-1; D not certain. The length of the CDR3 is 14 residues. Trimming removed 0 bases from V and 1 base from J, with 7 bases in between. Per the germline V gene, CDR1 is SGHDT and CDR2 is YYEEEE. The CDR3 here is CASSLGRWNTEAFF. The CDR3 DNA reads as TGTGCCAGCAGCTTGGGCAGGTGGAACACTGAAGCTTTCTTT.

The chain combines TRBV24-1 with TRBJ2-5; tentative D call: TRBD2 (7 bases). V was clipped by 1 base and J by 0 bases, with 11 bases between them. CDR3 length: 16 amino acids. Germline values: CDR1 KGHDR, CDR2 SFDVKD. The CDR3 region is CATSDFRGGYQETQYF. CDR3 DNA: TGTGCCACCAGTGATTTTCGCGGGGGCTACCAAGAGACCCAGTACTTC.

The chain uses TRBV21-1 and TRBJ1-2. TRBV21-1 is flagged as a pseudogene. The CDR3 has 12 amino acids. The CDR3 DNA sequence: TGTGCCAGCAGCAAAAAAGAGCCGGGCTACACCTTC. Encoded protein: CASSKKEPGYTF.

This clone was seen more than once but under ten times. This rearrangement joins TRBV2 to TRBJ1-2; maybe TRBD1 (5 bases). This CDR3 has 16 residues. V shed 4 bases and J shed 0 bases, with 15 bases lying between them. Germline-derived CDR1 and CDR2 are SNHLY and FYNNEI. CDR3 DNA sequence: TGTGCCAGCAGTGTACAGGTTACCCCGCCTAACTATGGCTACACCTTC. Protein sequence: CASSVQVTPPNYGYTF.

The rearrangement uses TRBV4-1 and TRBJ1-2; D is uncertain. The germline CDR1 and CDR2 sequences are MGHRA and YSYEKL. The length of the CDR3 is 15 residues. V dropped 2 bases and J dropped 0 bases, with 10 bases sitting between them. The CDR3: CASSQRTATNYGYTF. Here the CDR3 DNA reads TGCGCCAGCAGCCAAAGAACAGCCACTAACTATGGCTACACCTTC.

The chain has TRBV7-6 and TRBJ1-2; D is possibly TRBD1 (6 bases). The V end lost 5 bases, the J end lost 3 bases, and 19 bases lay between the germline ends. The CDR3 covers 16 residues. Germline V lookup: CDR1 SGHVS, CDR2 FNYEAQ. CDR3 sequence (DNA): TGTGCCAGCAGCCGCAGAGGGGAGGGGGTTTACTATGGCTACACCTTC. Amino acid sequence: CASSRRGEGVYYGYTF.

The chain employs TRBV11-2 and TRBJ2-1; TRBD1 agrees at 8 bases. After removal of 4 bases from V and 6 bases from J, the junction contained 11 bases not matched to a gene. Germline CDR1 and CDR2: SGHAT and FQNNGV. The CDR3 has 16 amino acids. The CDR3, as DNA: TGTGCCAGCAGCTCCGAACCGGGACAGGTGGGCAATGAGCAGTTCTTC. It specifies CASSSEPGQVGNEQFF.

A word on this clone: At the DNA level, this CDR3 is encoded by other sequences in the same sample as well. The chain couples TRBV7-2 to TRBJ1-2, with D maybe TRBD1 (6 bases). Trimming left V 3 bases short and J 4 bases short, with 12 bases between. CDR3 length: 14 amino acids. From germline, CDR1 is SGHTA and CDR2 FQGNSA. The CDR3 here is CASSLTGTLYGYTF. The CDR3, as DNA: TGTGCCAGCAGCTTGACCGGGACACTCTATGGCTACACCTTC. Based on the CDR3 plus reference TRBV7-2 and TRBJ1-2, the full variable domain is GAGVSQSPSNKVTEKGKDVELRCDPISGHTALYWYRQSLGQGLEFLIYFQGNSAPDKSGLPSDRFSAERTGGSVSTLTIQRTQQEDSAVYLCASSLTGTLYGYTFGSGTRLTVV.

The chain recombines TRBV7-9 with TRBJ2-7; D perhaps matches TRBD1 (7 bases). Looked up from germline, CDR1 is SEHNR and CDR2 is FQNEAQ (reference sequence). CDR3 length equals 15 residues. Trimming left V 3 bases short and J 4 bases short, with 16 bases between. CDR3 in DNA: TGTGCCAGCAGCTTCAGGGGGGTAGGACTTTACGAGCAGTACTTC. It translates to CASSFRGVGLYEQYF.

The gene calls are TRBV9 and TRBJ1-6; possibly TRBD1 for D (5 bases). Per the germline V gene, CDR1 is SGDLS and CDR2 is YYNGEE. V was cut by 4 bases and J by 7 bases, with 15 bases left in between. This CDR3 is 15 amino acids long. In DNA form, the CDR3 reads TGTGCCAGCAGCCCCAGGGATTACCCGAATTCACCCCTCCACTTT. It codes for CASSPRDYPNSPLHF. The complete variable domain, with remaining parts taken from reference TRBV9 and TRBJ1-6, reads DSGVTQTPKHLITATGQRVTLRCSPRSGDLSVYWYQQSLDQGLQFLIQYYNGEERAKGNILERFSAQQFPDLHSELNLSSLELGDSALYFCASSPRDYPNSPLHFGNGTRLTVT.

V gene TRBV6-5 combines with J gene TRBJ1-1; D is possibly TRBD1 (6 bases). The CDR3 is 12 amino acids. Per the germline V gene, CDR1 is MNHEY and CDR2 is SVGAGI. The V and J ends lost 4 bases and 14 bases respectively, with 17 bases between them. Written as DNA, the CDR3 is TGTGCCAGCAGTTTAGTTGACAGGTTCGGCTTCTTT. Its protein product is CASSLVDRFGFF.

This chain uses TRBV30 with TRBJ1-2, with D possibly TRBD1 on 6 matching bases. From germline, CDR1 is GTSNPN and CDR2 SVGIG (reference sequence). V lost 3 bases, J lost 6 bases, and 11 bases lay in between. The CDR3 runs 12 residues. CDR3 loop: CAWSQGRNGYTF. CDR3 DNA sequence: TGTGCCTGGAGCCAGGGGCGAAATGGCTACACCTTC.

For the CDR3, the DNA is TGTGCCAGCAGTTCTCGACAGACCAATCAGCCCCAGCATTTT. Protein: CASSSRQTNQPQHF. V gene TRBV27 combines with J gene TRBJ1-5; D is perhaps TRBD1 (5 bases). The CDR3 runs to 14 residues. From germline, CDR1 is MNHEY and CDR2 SMNVEV (reference sequence). V dropped 4 bases and J dropped 3 bases, with 10 bases sitting between them.

This chain uses TRBV5-6 with TRBJ1-2; D perhaps matches TRBD1 (5 bases). V shed 4 bases and J shed 1 base, with 17 bases lying between them. Germline V gives CDR1 SGHDT, CDR2 YYEEEE. CDR3 size: 16 residues. The CDR3 protein is CASSPRSWGRNYGYTF. The CDR3 DNA reads TGTGCCAGCAGCCCCCGATCGTGGGGCCGTAACTATGGCTACACCTTC.

In this sample, this clone turned up a few times. This rearrangement joins TRBV7-9 to TRBJ1-1; D is unresolved. The germline V and J ends were trimmed by 2 bases and 1 base, with 2 bases remaining between them. Looked up from germline, CDR1 is SEHNR and CDR2 is FQNEAQ (reference sequence). This CDR3 has 12 residues. The CDR3 region has the DNA TGTGCCAGCAGCTTACAGAACACTGAAGCTTTCTTT. Amino acids: CASSLQNTEAFF.

The V gene is TRBV5-1, the J gene TRBJ1-2; TRBD1 matches at 7 bases. This CDR3 comprises 15 residues. Germline V gives CDR1 SGHRS, CDR2 YFSETQ. J lost 2 bases, V lost 3 bases, and 7 bases had no gene match. CDR3 sequence (DNA): TGCGCCAGCAGCTGGACAGGTGGGAACAACTATGGCTACACCTTC. It encodes CASSWTGGNNYGYTF.

The chain couples TRBV2 to TRBJ1-1; 8 bases are a match to TRBD1. The germline V gene has CDR1 SNHLY and CDR2 FYNNEI. V lost 6 bases to trimming and J lost 1 base; unmatched junction nucleotides: 19. The CDR3 sequence is 19 residues long. In nucleotides, the CDR3 is TGTGCCAGCAGGTGGGGTAGGTTGGCAGGGGGCGCCGGGAACACTGAAGCTTTCTTT. This gives the protein CASRWGRLAGGAGNTEAFF.

The rearrangement links TRBV10-3 to TRBJ1-1; tentatively, D is TRBD1 (6 bases). The V end was cut by 4 bases, the J end by 0 bases, with 15 bases between. The CDR3 contains 16 residues. Germline assignment: CDR1 ENHRY and CDR2 SYGVKD. CDR3 region: CAISVLPGQMNTEAFF. The CDR3 region has the DNA TGTGCCATCAGTGTTTTGCCGGGACAAATGAACACTGAAGCTTTCTTT.